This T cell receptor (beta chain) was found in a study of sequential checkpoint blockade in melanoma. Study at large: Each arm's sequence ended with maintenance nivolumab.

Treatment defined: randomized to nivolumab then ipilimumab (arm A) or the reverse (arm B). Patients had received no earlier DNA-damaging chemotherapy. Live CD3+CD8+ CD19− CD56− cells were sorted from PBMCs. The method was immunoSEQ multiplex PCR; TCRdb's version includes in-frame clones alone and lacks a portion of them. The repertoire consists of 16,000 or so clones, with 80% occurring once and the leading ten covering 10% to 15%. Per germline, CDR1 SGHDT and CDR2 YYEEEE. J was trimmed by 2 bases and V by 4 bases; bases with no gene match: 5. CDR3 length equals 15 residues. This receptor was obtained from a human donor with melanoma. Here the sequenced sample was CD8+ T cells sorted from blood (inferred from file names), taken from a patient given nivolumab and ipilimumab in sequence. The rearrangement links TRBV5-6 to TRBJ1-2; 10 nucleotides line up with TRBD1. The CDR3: CASSGDRGANYGYTF. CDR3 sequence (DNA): TGTGCCAGCAGCGGGGACAGGGGAGCCAACTATGGCTACACCTTC.